This T cell receptor beta chain was recovered during a study of cytomegalovirus exposure and HLA in healthy donors. Study-wide results and caveats: The CMV antigen specificity of a few CMV-associated chains was confirmed through in vitro analysis. Reports described diagnosis of cytomegalovirus status by the classifier as highly specific and sensitive. Among TCR beta chains, those listed as cytomegalovirus-associated numbered around 180.

TCRdb's table, derived via immunoSEQ multiplex PCR, lists solely in-frame clones and lacks some. The sample records around 250,000 clones, 90% being singletons. J lost 2 bases, V lost 9 bases, and 3 bases had no gene match. The CDR3 consists of 15 residues. The germline V gene has CDR1 SNHLY and CDR2 FYNNEI. A word on this clone: Its antigen is not known.

The sequencing sample was made of PBMCs. The clonotype was recovered from a woman between 18 and 29 years old in good health and CMV-seronegative. This chain connects TRBV2 to TRBJ2-2, with 13 bases aligning to TRBD2. The CDR3 reads CARTSGGPNTGELFF. The CDR3 region has the DNA TGTGCCAGGACTAGCGGGGGGCCAAACACCGGGGAGCTGTTTTTT.